The 20 T cell receptor beta chains listed next were all sequenced from one sample in a study of T-cell reconstitution after alpha-beta-depleted transplantation in children. Molecular barcoding with unique molecular identifiers was used for the TCRbeta library. TCRdb ran MiXCR on the PCR reads and lists one entry per CDR3 protein. The table includes roughly 490,000 distinct CDR3 sequences, approximately 10% detected once. Sample: PBMCs, mostly from graft donor cells, taken 180 days after TCRalphabeta/CD19-depleted stem cell transplant. The receptors here all came from a female patient aged 2-9 years who had a stem cell transplant for aplastic anemia, so the T cells may come from the graft donor.

The chain recombines TRBV29-1 with TRBJ1-1; tentative D call: TRBD1 (5 bases). V was cut by 7 bases and J by 4 bases, with 13 bases left in between. Germline V gene lookup returns CDR1 SQVTM and CDR2 ANQGSEA. The CDR3 totals 12 residues. For the CDR3, the DNA is TGCAGCGCCGAGAGGGGTTTCACTGAAGCTTTCTTT. It codes for CSAERGFTEAFF.

This clonotype was seen a handful of times. The CDR3 DNA reads TGCAGCGCCAGGGGACCGTATGGCTACACCTTC. Translating gives CSARGPYGYTF. The chain has TRBV29-1 and TRBJ1-2; TRBD1 is a possible D gene (6 bases). The germline gives CDR1 SQVTM, CDR2 ANQGSEA. V lost 7 bases, J lost 5 bases, and 11 bases lay in between. This CDR3 contains 11 residues. The full variable domain, its missing parts supplied by reference TRBV29-1 and TRBJ1-2, is SAVISQKPSRDICQRGTSLTIQCQVDSQVTMMFWYRQQPGQSLTLIATANQGSEATYESGFVIDKFPISRPNLTFSTLTVSNMSPEDSSIYLCSARGPYGYTFGSGTRLTVV.

This clonotype turned up a few times. The V gene is TRBV5-6, the J gene TRBJ1-5, with D unresolved. V was shortened by 4 bases and J by 5 bases, with 16 bases between the two germline ends. The CDR3 is 15 amino acids. The germline V gene has CDR1 SGHDT and CDR2 YYEEEE. The CDR3 region is CASSTRHGRDQPQHF. In nucleotides, the CDR3 is TGTGCCAGCAGCACCAGACACGGGAGAGATCAGCCCCAGCATTTT.

This clonotype was detected only a few times. V gene TRBV20-1 combines with J gene TRBJ2-6; 8 bases line up with TRBD1. The CDR3 runs 14 residues. V trimming: 4 bases; J trimming: 3 bases; junction bases outside the gene matches: 2. Germline CDR1 and CDR2: DFQATT and SNEGSKA (reference sequence). The CDR3 sequence: CSATGGGGANVLTF. The CDR3 DNA reads TGCAGTGCTACAGGGGGCGGTGGGGCCAACGTCCTGACTTTC.

This chain links TRBV15 with TRBJ2-5; 11 bases match TRBD1. Losses at the gene ends were 5 bases for V and 0 bases for J; bases not matched to a gene: 11. Germline CDR1 reads LNHNV; CDR2 reads YYDKDF (reference sequence). The CDR3 is made up of 18 amino acids. DNA of the CDR3: TGTGCCACCAGCGGACCGGGACAGGGGGTGTTCAACCAAGAGACCCAGTACTTC. Its translation: CATSGPGQGVFNQETQYF.

This chain links TRBV7-9 with TRBJ1-1; D unresolved. This CDR3 region has 11 residues. V lost 4 bases and J lost 11, with 11 bases in between. Germline values: CDR1 SEHNR, CDR2 FQNEAQ (reference sequence). CDR3 sequence (DNA): TGTGCCAGCAGCTCCCGGGAAGCGGCTTTCTTT. Its protein is CASSSREAAFF. Looking up the rest from reference TRBV7-9 and TRBJ1-1 gives the full variable domain: DTGVSQNPRHKITKRGQNVTFRCDPISEHNRLYWYRQTLGQGPEFLTYFQNEAQLEKSRLLSDRFSAERPKGSFSTLEIQRTEQGDSAMYLCASSSREAAFFGQGTRLTVV.

This clonotype showed up just a few times. This sequence joins TRBV6-2 or TRBV6-3 and TRBJ2-5, with D hard to call. Looked up from germline, CDR1 is MNHEY and CDR2 is SVGEGT. Trimming left V 2 bases short and J 0 bases short, with 7 bases between. The CDR3 length is 14 residues. CDR3 in amino acids: CASSYPADQETQYF. For the CDR3, the DNA is TGTGCCAGCAGTTACCCGGCAGACCAAGAGACCCAGTACTTC.

The chain combines TRBV20-1 with TRBJ1-1, with a possible D match to TRBD1 (6 bases). In germline, CDR1 is DFQATT, CDR2 SNEGSKA (reference sequence). The CDR3 totals 12 residues. V was trimmed by 4 bases and J by 4 bases, leaving 10 bases between them. The CDR3 nucleotides read TGCAGTGCTACAGGGGTTAGCACTGAAGCTTTCTTT. This codes for CSATGVSTEAFF.

The chain uses TRBV7-3 and TRBJ1-1; no reliable D call. Germline values: CDR1 SGHTA, CDR2 FQGTGA. V was clipped by 4 bases and J by 6 bases, with 12 bases between them. The CDR3 has 13 residues. CDR3: CASSYGPEAEAFF. The CDR3 DNA reads as TGTGCCAGCAGCTACGGACCGGAGGCTGAAGCTTTCTTT.

This clonotype was picked up a small number of times. The V gene is TRBV7-2, the J gene TRBJ2-7, with D perhaps matching TRBD1 or TRBD2 (5 bases each). Trimming pared 5 bases from V and 5 bases from J, leaving 13 bases between. The length of the CDR3 is 13 residues. Germline V gene sequence: CDR1 SGHTA, CDR2 FQGNSA. The CDR3 bases are TGTGCCAGCAGCCTAAGGGACCACCACGAGCAGTACGTC. Translating gives CASSLRDHHEQYV.

CDR3 nucleotides: TGCAGTGCTAGAGAGGGTGGGGTTAAAAACATTCAGTACTTC. It is translated as CSAREGGVKNIQYF. The chain employs TRBV20-1 and TRBJ2-4; D not resolved. CDR3 length equals 14 residues. CDR1 and CDR2 (germline): DFQATT, SNEGSKA (reference sequence). The ends were cut back, 0 bases at V and 4 bases at J, with 10 bases in the middle.

This clonotype was detected only a few times. The chain couples TRBV10-3 to TRBJ2-7; no definite D call. The CDR3 length is 13 residues. Trimming removed 3 bases at V and 0 bases at J, with 6 bases between. Germline CDR1 and CDR2: ENHRY and SYGVKD. Here the CDR3 DNA reads TGTGCCATCAGTGATGTCAGCTCCTACGAGCAGTACTTC. Its translation: CAISDVSSYEQYF.

This clonotype has just a few counts. The chain recombines TRBV13 with TRBJ1-3, with D perhaps TRBD1 (6 bases). The germline V gene has CDR1 PRHDT and CDR2 FYEKMQ (reference sequence). The CDR3 totals 22 residues. Between the trimmed V and J ends, which lost 4 bases and 1 base, there was a span of 32 bases. CDR3 residues: CASSSGGADHLQWLSSGNTIYF. Written as DNA, the CDR3 is TGTGCCAGCAGCTCGGGGGGCGCAGATCATCTTCAGTGGCTATCATCTGGAAACACCATATATTTT.

The chain carries TRBV3-1 and TRBJ2-5, with 7 bases aligning to TRBD1. There are 15 residues in the CDR3. J was trimmed by 4 bases and V by 6 bases; bases with no gene match: 11. From germline, CDR1 is LGHDT and CDR2 YNNKEL (reference sequence). CDR3 coding DNA: TGTGCCAGCAGACAACTCCGACAGGGCTCAGAGACCCAGTACTTC. Protein product: CASRQLRQGSETQYF.

The chain couples TRBV29-1 to TRBJ2-2, with 8 positions matching TRBD1. Trimming removed 4 bases from V and 4 bases from J; junction bases left unmatched: 5. The germline V gene encodes CDR1 SQVTM and CDR2 ANQGSEA. The CDR3 consists of 14 residues. Written as DNA, the CDR3 is TGCAGCGTTGCGACAGGGGAAGGCACCGGGGAGCTGTTTTTT. It codes for CSVATGEGTGELFF.

The rearrangement links TRBV12-3 or TRBV12-4 to TRBJ2-7; TRBD2 matches 14 bases. Germline trimming cut 4 bases from V and 10 bases from J; bases unmatched to any gene: 9. The CDR3 totals 15 residues. The CDR3 bases are TGTGCCAGCAGTTATCATGGGACTAGCGGGAGTTACCAGTACTTC. Encoded protein: CASSYHGTSGSYQYF.

This clonotype has a handful of counts. The V gene is TRBV4-3, the J gene TRBJ1-2; the match to TRBD1 covers 8 bases. CDR3 size: 14 residues. The junction had 5 bases not matched to a gene; V was cut back by 2 bases and J by 6 bases. CDR1 LGHNA and CDR2 YSLEER come from the germline V gene. In DNA, the CDR3 is TGCGCCAGCAGCCAACCGACAGGGGAGAATGGCTACACCTTC. Its translation is CASSQPTGENGYTF.

The chain recombines TRBV28 with TRBJ2-1; D perhaps matches TRBD2 (6 bases). The CDR3 runs to 15 residues. Germline V gene sequence: CDR1 MDHEN, CDR2 SYDVKM. Trimming removed 8 bases at V and 3 bases at J, with 17 bases between. The CDR3, as DNA: TGTGCCAGCTTGGGGACTCCGAATATCTACAATGAGCAGTTCTTC. Translated, it gives CASLGTPNIYNEQFF.

This clonotype was found a few times. J is TRBJ1-4 and V is TRBV5-5, with D maybe TRBD1 (6 bases). Germline assignment: CDR1 SGHKS and CDR2 YYEKEE (reference sequence). The CDR3 contains 15 residues. Trimming pared 1 base from V and 9 bases from J, leaving 16 bases between. CDR3 sequence: CASSLWAGDTQKLFF. CDR3 coding DNA: TGTGCCAGCAGCTTGTGGGCAGGGGATACTCAAAAACTGTTTTTT.

There are many counts of this clonotype. J is TRBJ1-2 and V is TRBV20-1; D unresolved. CDR1 is DFQATT, CDR2 SNEGSKA, per germline (reference sequence). Deletions cut 5 bases from V and 4 bases from J, with 17 bases between. The CDR3 spans 14 residues. The CDR3 loop reads CSAPPGSIAYGYTF. The CDR3 DNA reads TGCAGTGCTCCTCCGGGGTCAATCGCCTATGGCTACACCTTC.